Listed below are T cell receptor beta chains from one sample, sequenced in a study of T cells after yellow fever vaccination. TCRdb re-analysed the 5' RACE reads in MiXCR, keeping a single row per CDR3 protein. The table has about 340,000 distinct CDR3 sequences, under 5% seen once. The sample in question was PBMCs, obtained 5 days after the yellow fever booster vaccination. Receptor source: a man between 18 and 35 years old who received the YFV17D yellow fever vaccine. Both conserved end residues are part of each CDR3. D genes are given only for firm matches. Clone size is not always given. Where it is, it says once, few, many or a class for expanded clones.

CDR3nt: TGCGCCAGCACGACCGGGACAGGGAACACTGAAGCTTTCTTT
CDR3aa: CASTTGTGNTEAFF
j_gene: TRBJ1-1
abundance: -
v_gene: TRBV5-1
d_gene: TRBD1

CDR3nt: TGTGCCAGCAGCGTAGGGACAAGCACAGATACGCAGTATTTT
CDR3aa: CASSVGTSTDTQYF
j_gene: TRBJ2-3
abundance: many
v_gene: TRBV9
d_gene: -

CDR3nt: TGTGCCAGCCGACGACCTGGCTATGGCTACACCTTC
CDR3aa: CASRRPGYGYTF
j_gene: TRBJ1-2
abundance: few
v_gene: TRBV12-3/TRBV12-4
d_gene: -

CDR3nt: TGTGCCACCAGTGACCCCCACAGGGGCGCTGAAGCTTTCTTT
CDR3aa: CATSDPHRGAEAFF
j_gene: TRBJ1-1
abundance: few
v_gene: TRBV24-1
d_gene: TRBD1

CDR3nt: TGCGCCAGCAGCCAAGCCGGCGGGGGGGTCGGAACCGGGGAGCTGTTTTTT
CDR3aa: CASSQAGGGVGTGELFF
j_gene: TRBJ2-2
abundance: many
v_gene: TRBV4-3
d_gene: TRBD2

CDR3nt: TGCGCCAGCAGCTTGGACGAGGGTTTGGCTGGAAACACCATATATTTT
CDR3aa: CASSLDEGLAGNTIYF
j_gene: TRBJ1-3
abundance: -
v_gene: TRBV5-1
d_gene: -

CDR3nt: TGTGCCAGCAGCTTGGGGCAGGGGTTGGAGAATTCACCCCTCCACTTT
CDR3aa: CASSLGQGLENSPLHF
j_gene: TRBJ1-6
abundance: few
v_gene: TRBV5-6
d_gene: -

CDR3nt: TGTGCCAGCAGCTCGGGTCCTCAGAACACCGGGGAGCTGTTTTTT
CDR3aa: CASSSGPQNTGELFF
j_gene: TRBJ2-2
abundance: many
v_gene: TRBV7-2
d_gene: -

CDR3nt: TGTGCCAGCAGCGGGACAGGGGGGAACTATGGCTACACCTTC
CDR3aa: CASSGTGGNYGYTF
j_gene: TRBJ1-2
abundance: -
v_gene: TRBV12-3/TRBV12-4
d_gene: TRBD1

CDR3nt: TGTGCCAGCAGCCCAAGCGGGGGTTACGAGACCCAGTACTTC
CDR3aa: CASSPSGGYETQYF
j_gene: TRBJ2-5
abundance: many
v_gene: TRBV7-9
d_gene: TRBD2

CDR3nt: TGTGCCAGCAGCAGGGACAGGCTCACAGATACGCAGTATTTT
CDR3aa: CASSRDRLTDTQYF
j_gene: TRBJ2-3
abundance: many
v_gene: TRBV9
d_gene: TRBD1

CDR3nt: TGCAGTGCTAGAGATGTGGCGGGGGGGTCCCAGTACTTC
CDR3aa: CSARDVAGGSQYF
j_gene: TRBJ2-5
abundance: many
v_gene: TRBV20-1
d_gene: TRBD2

CDR3nt: TGCGCCAGCAGGAAACACCCGCAGGACAATCAGCCCCAGCATTTT
CDR3aa: CASRKHPQDNQPQHF
j_gene: TRBJ1-5
abundance: many
v_gene: TRBV4-1
d_gene: -

CDR3nt: TGTGCCAGCAGCGTCGGTAGGACCACTGGCACAGATACGCAGTATTTT
CDR3aa: CASSVGRTTGTDTQYF
j_gene: TRBJ2-3
abundance: many
v_gene: TRBV7-9
d_gene: -

CDR3nt: TGTGCCAGCAATAAGGATACGCAGTATTTT
CDR3aa: CASNKDTQYF
j_gene: TRBJ2-3
abundance: -
v_gene: TRBV2
d_gene: -

CDR3nt: TGCGCCAGCAGCTTGGGTTTTGGCAATCAGCCCCAGCATTTT
CDR3aa: CASSLGFGNQPQHF
j_gene: TRBJ1-5
abundance: many
v_gene: TRBV5-1
d_gene: -

CDR3nt: TGTGCCAGCTCACTCCCGGACCTTAATGAAAAACTGTTTTTT
CDR3aa: CASSLPDLNEKLFF
j_gene: TRBJ1-4
abundance: few
v_gene: TRBV18
d_gene: -

CDR3nt: TGCAGTGCTAGGCCCCCTGGACGGGGGGCCGTGGGCACCGGGGAGCTGTTTTTT
CDR3aa: CSARPPGRGAVGTGELFF
j_gene: TRBJ2-2
abundance: many
v_gene: TRBV20-1
d_gene: -

CDR3nt: TGCAGTGCTAGACACGGGACTAGGGGAGATACGCAGTATTTT
CDR3aa: CSARHGTRGDTQYF
j_gene: TRBJ2-3
abundance: -
v_gene: TRBV20-1
d_gene: TRBD2

CDR3nt: TGCGCCAGCAGCTTAAAACCAGAAGAGACCCAGTACTTC
CDR3aa: CASSLKPEETQYF
j_gene: TRBJ2-5
abundance: many
v_gene: TRBV5-1
d_gene: -

CDR3nt: TGTGCCAGCAGCTTCGAGGGGGGCGGGCAGCCCCAGCATTTT
CDR3aa: CASSFEGGGQPQHF
j_gene: TRBJ1-5
abundance: few
v_gene: TRBV7-2
d_gene: -

CDR3nt: TGTGCCAGCAGTAGAGACGGGTACTACGAGCAGTACTTC
CDR3aa: CASSRDGYYEQYF
j_gene: TRBJ2-7
abundance: many
v_gene: TRBV6-6
d_gene: -

CDR3nt: TGTGCCAGCAGCCTAGAGGGACAGCAAGAGACCCAGTACTTC
CDR3aa: CASSLEGQQETQYF
j_gene: TRBJ2-5
abundance: -
v_gene: TRBV7-2
d_gene: TRBD1

CDR3nt: TGTGCCAGCAGTTCGGACCACCGGGACAGGGGGCTCAATGGCTACACCTTC
CDR3aa: CASSSDHRDRGLNGYTF
j_gene: TRBJ1-2
abundance: -
v_gene: TRBV27
d_gene: TRBD1

CDR3nt: TGCGCCAGCAGCTCAGGGACAAAGGCAGATACGCAGTATTTT
CDR3aa: CASSSGTKADTQYF
j_gene: TRBJ2-3
abundance: few
v_gene: TRBV5-1
d_gene: -

CDR3nt: TGTGCCAGCAGCTTGTTCGCGACAGCCGCAGGGACCCAGTACTTC
CDR3aa: CASSLFATAAGTQYF
j_gene: TRBJ2-5
abundance: -
v_gene: TRBV5-6
d_gene: -

CDR3nt: TGTGCCAGCAGTTCCCCGGGGGGGTACACTGAAGCTTTCTTT
CDR3aa: CASSSPGGYTEAFF
j_gene: TRBJ1-1
abundance: -
v_gene: TRBV27
d_gene: -

CDR3nt: TGTGCCAGCAGCTTGGACCGCGGGGGGAATCAGCCCCAGCATTTT
CDR3aa: CASSLDRGGNQPQHF
j_gene: TRBJ1-5
abundance: many
v_gene: TRBV5-5
d_gene: -

CDR3nt: TGTGCCACCAGTGATCCCTCGACTAGCGGTCTCTACAATGAGCAGTTCTTC
CDR3aa: CATSDPSTSGLYNEQFF
j_gene: TRBJ2-1
abundance: few
v_gene: TRBV24-1
d_gene: TRBD2

CDR3nt: TGTGCCAGCAGTGCTTTGGCCTGGACAGCCGATTATAGCAATCAGCCCCAGCATTTT
CDR3aa: CASSALAWTADYSNQPQHF
j_gene: TRBJ1-5
abundance: many
v_gene: TRBV2
d_gene: -

CDR3nt: TGTGCCTGGAGTTCGGGACAATATAGCAATCAGCCCCAGCATTTT
CDR3aa: CAWSSGQYSNQPQHF
j_gene: TRBJ1-5
abundance: -
v_gene: TRBV30
d_gene: -

CDR3nt: TGTGCCAGCAGCCGAGGACTCACCTCAACTAATGAAAAACTGTTTTTT
CDR3aa: CASSRGLTSTNEKLFF
j_gene: TRBJ1-4
abundance: few
v_gene: TRBV4-2
d_gene: -

CDR3nt: TGCAGCGTAGGCTACAGAGGGACTAATGAAAAACTGTTTTTT
CDR3aa: CSVGYRGTNEKLFF
j_gene: TRBJ1-4
abundance: -
v_gene: TRBV29-1
d_gene: -

CDR3nt: TGTGCCAGCAGCCCACTAGCGGGGGGGCAAAATGAGCAGTTCTTC
CDR3aa: CASSPLAGGQNEQFF
j_gene: TRBJ2-1
abundance: many
v_gene: TRBV11-2
d_gene: TRBD2

CDR3nt: TGTGCCAGCAGTAGTACTAGCGGGGGTTCCATGGGCACAGATACGCAGTATTTT
CDR3aa: CASSSTSGGSMGTDTQYF
j_gene: TRBJ2-3
abundance: -
v_gene: TRBV5-5
d_gene: TRBD2

CDR3nt: TGCAGTGCTAGGATTCTCAAAGTAGGGACAGGGTGGGGCACAGATACGCAGTATTTT
CDR3aa: CSARILKVGTGWGTDTQYF
j_gene: TRBJ2-3
abundance: -
v_gene: TRBV20-1
d_gene: TRBD1

CDR3nt: TGCGCCAGCAGCTTCCAGGACGCCAACACTGAAGCTTTCTTT
CDR3aa: CASSFQDANTEAFF
j_gene: TRBJ1-1
abundance: few
v_gene: TRBV5-1
d_gene: -

CDR3nt: TGCAGTGCCCTGACAGGGGGCGATCAGCCCCAGCATTTT
CDR3aa: CSALTGGDQPQHF
j_gene: TRBJ1-5
abundance: many
v_gene: TRBV20-1
d_gene: TRBD1

CDR3nt: TGTGCCAGCAGTTTGTTGGGGATGGGCGGAAACACCATATATTTT
CDR3aa: CASSLLGMGGNTIYF
j_gene: TRBJ1-3
abundance: -
v_gene: TRBV27
d_gene: -

CDR3nt: TGTGCCAGCAGCTTGGGGGCGCGAAGCAATCAGCCCCAGCATTTT
CDR3aa: CASSLGARSNQPQHF
j_gene: TRBJ1-5
abundance: -
v_gene: TRBV7-8
d_gene: -

CDR3nt: TGTGCCAGCAGTTGGGGCGCAGGGAACACTGAAGCTTTCTTT
CDR3aa: CASSWGAGNTEAFF
j_gene: TRBJ1-1
abundance: -
v_gene: TRBV6-2/TRBV6-3
d_gene: -

CDR3nt: TGCGCCAGCAGCTTGGACACCTTATACAATGAGCAGTTCTTC
CDR3aa: CASSLDTLYNEQFF
j_gene: TRBJ2-1
abundance: many
v_gene: TRBV5-1
d_gene: -

CDR3nt: TGCAGCATTTACAGTCGGCTTCATACAGATACGCAGTATTTT
CDR3aa: CSIYSRLHTDTQYF
j_gene: TRBJ2-3
abundance: -
v_gene: TRBV29-1
d_gene: -

CDR3nt: TGTGCCAGCAGCAATAGCGGGGGGAGCTCCTACAATGAGCAGTTCTTC
CDR3aa: CASSNSGGSSYNEQFF
j_gene: TRBJ2-1
abundance: -
v_gene: TRBV7-9
d_gene: TRBD2

CDR3nt: TGTGCCAGCAGTTTTCCGGACAGCCCGAACACTGAAGCTTTCTTT
CDR3aa: CASSFPDSPNTEAFF
j_gene: TRBJ1-1
abundance: few
v_gene: TRBV6-2/TRBV6-3
d_gene: -

CDR3nt: TGCGCCAGCAGACTACATACGAACACCGGGGAGCTGTTTTTT
CDR3aa: CASRLHTNTGELFF
j_gene: TRBJ2-2
abundance: few
v_gene: TRBV5-1
d_gene: -